The 28 T cell receptor beta chains presented below share a single source sample, sequenced in a study of blood T cells in healthy people across ages (dated by TCRdb to the mid-2010s). The library was prepared using 5' RACE. Sequencer: Illumina HiSeq 2500. The second PCR ran for roughly 7 to 11 cycles and used a J-beta primer mix along with a sample-barcoded 5' primer. TCRdb itself trimmed the public reads at Q25 with fastp, ran MiXCR and retained productive beta chains. For every CDR3 protein sequence, its rows merge into one entry that carries the most common genes and DNA. This sample is represented by just under 900,000 distinct CDR3 sequences; 29% of them were singletons. Roughly a sixth of the sample goes to the ten largest clones. Sequencing was performed on blood. Every receptor here comes from a woman aged 80 or over in good health.

As to this clonotype: The junction differs from germline at one of its ends, possibly a read error. The chain recombines TRBV5-1 with TRBJ2-4, with TRBD1 matching 7 bases. The J call could be wrong; TRBJ2-7 is a better fit for the DNA end. This CDR3 is built from 16 residues. CDR1 is SGHRS, CDR2 YFSETQ, per germline. The CDR3 loop is CASSLAPGGNTHEQYF. CDR3 in DNA: TGCGCCAGTAGCTTGGCCCCAGGGGGAAACACCCACGAGCAGTACTTC.

This chain uses TRBV19 with TRBJ2-7; 8 bases map to TRBD2. V lost 3 bases and J lost 3; bases outside the gene matches: 7. CDR1 is LNHDA, CDR2 SQIVND, per germline (reference sequence). The CDR3 spans 15 residues. The DNA for the CDR3 is TGTGCCAGTAGTATCCTATTTACTAGCGGCTACGAGCAGTACTTC. Amino acids: CASSILFTSGYEQYF.

Ten or more counts support this clonotype. The J gene is TRBJ2-5, the V gene TRBV7-2, with 13 nucleotides matching TRBD2. The CDR3 contains 16 residues. CDR1 and CDR2 from the germline V gene are SGHTA and FQGNSA. Trimming cost V 5 bases and J 4 bases; bases outside gene matches: 7. CDR3 nucleotides: TGTGCCAGCAGCCGAGGACTAGCGGGGGTACTAGAGACCCAGTACTTC. It encodes CASSRGLAGVLETQYF.

V is TRBV27 and J is TRBJ2-6; D may be TRBD2 (5 bases). This CDR3 has 14 residues. Trimming cost V 6 bases and J 6 bases, with 12 bases left between them. CDR1 MNHEY and CDR2 SMNVEV come from the germline V gene (reference sequence). CDR3 amino acids: CASRLFREANVLTF. CDR3 sequence (DNA): TGTGCCAGCAGGTTGTTCCGGGAGGCCAACGTCCTGACTTTC.

About this clonotype: A much larger clone differs from this one at a single base, so this may be a read error. This chain connects TRBV12-3 or TRBV12-4 to TRBJ2-1, with 10 bases aligning to TRBD2. The CDR3 is made up of 15 amino acids. CDR3 loop: CASSSLAGASNERFF. The CDR3 DNA sequence: TGTGCCAGCTCCTCCCTAGCGGGGGCCTCCAATGAGCGGTTCTTC.

Note on this clonotype: A clone one base away is much larger, so this may be a read error. J is TRBJ2-5 and V is TRBV3-1; 7 nucleotides align to TRBD1. Looked up from germline, CDR1 is LGHDT and CDR2 is YNNKEL (reference sequence). Unmatched junction bases numbered 16, after V lost 4 bases and J lost 11 bases. The CDR3 runs to 15 residues. CDR3 coding DNA: TGTGCCAGCAGCCCGTTGACAGGGATCTCGGGTAAGCAGTACTTC. Encoded protein: CASSPLTGISGKQYF.

The chain links TRBV20-1 to TRBJ1-2; 8 positions match TRBD1. V lost 2 bases and J lost 8; bases outside the gene matches: 13. The germline CDR1 and CDR2 sequences are DFQATT and SNEGSKA (reference sequence). This CDR3 comprises 15 residues. CDR3 nucleotide sequence: TGCAGTGCTAGATTTGCGGGACAGGCCCCTGAAGGCTACACCTTC. Amino acid sequence: CSARFAGQAPEGYTF.

In its sample, this clonotype was seen many times. The V call is TRBV6-2 or TRBV6-3, the J call TRBJ2-1, with 9 nucleotides matching TRBD1. CDR1 MNHEY and CDR2 SVGEGT come from the germline V gene. The CDR3 totals 15 residues. Germline trimming cut 6 bases from V and 6 bases from J; bases unmatched to any gene: 9. In DNA, the CDR3 is TGTGCCAGCAGATTCACCGGGACAGGGTTCAATGAGCAGTTCTTC. Its translation: CASRFTGTGFNEQFF.

The chain has TRBV5-6 and TRBJ2-3; 7 bases agree with TRBD2. Germline CDR1 is SGHDT and CDR2 is YYEEEE. J was trimmed by 9 bases and V by 0 bases; bases with no gene match: 7. The CDR3 has 14 amino acids. CDR3 protein: CASSLGDAGDTQYF. CDR3 nucleotides: TGTGCCAGCAGCTTGGGTGACGCGGGGGACACGCAGTATTTT.

Points on this clonotype: The conserved phenylalanine or tryptophan is not found at the CDR3 terminus, so this likely reflects a read error. The rearrangement joins TRBV7-2 to TRBJ2-1, with 8 bases fitting TRBD1. Germline CDR1 and CDR2: SGHTA and FQGNSA. The ends lost 1 base at V and 4 bases at J; junction bases unmatched: 3. CDR3 length: 15 residues. The CDR3 here is CASSLVGQGYNEQFS. CDR3 DNA sequence: TGTGCCAGCAGCTTAGTAGGACAGGGTTACAATGAGCAGTTCTCC.

This clonotype has just one count. The rearrangement uses TRBV7-2 and TRBJ2-7; 7 positions match TRBD2. Matching the DNA end better, TRBJ2-5 makes the J call doubtful. Germline values: CDR1 SGHTA, CDR2 FQGNSA. The CDR3 spans 15 residues. CDR3 DNA: TGTGCCAGCAGCTTAGCGCGGGAGAGGTCAGAGACCCAGTACTTC. Amino acid sequence: CASSLARERSETQYF.

J is TRBJ2-1 and V is TRBV7-3; 7 positions agree with TRBD2. The junction had 4 bases not matched to a gene; V was cut back by 2 bases and J by 6 bases. The CDR3 spans 14 residues. Looked up from germline, CDR1 is SGHTA and CDR2 is FQGTGA. CDR3 loop: CASSLSSSGNEQFF. Here the CDR3 DNA reads TGTGCCAGCAGCTTATCCTCTAGCGGCAATGAGCAGTTCTTC.

This clonotype was counted ten times or more. This chain uses TRBV20-1 with TRBJ1-5; D is perhaps TRBD1 (5 bases). Germline assignment: CDR1 DFQATT and CDR2 SNEGSKA (reference sequence). V was clipped by 3 bases and J by 2 bases, with 8 bases between them. This CDR3 is built from 13 residues. The CDR3 sequence is CSARGPGNQPQHF. Here the CDR3 DNA reads TGCAGTGCTAGGGGGCCCGGCAATCAGCCCCAGCATTTT.

This clonotype came up many times. The CDR3 reads CSASHRDPYGYTF. DNA for the CDR3: TGCAGTGCTAGCCACAGGGACCCCTACGGCTACACCTTC. V and J are TRBV20-1 and TRBJ1-2; D is perhaps TRBD1 (6 bases). Germline CDR1 reads DFQATT; CDR2 reads SNEGSKA (reference sequence). CDR3 length: 13 residues. V lost 3 bases and J 8 bases, leaving 16 bases between the germline ends.

This clonotype has a count of ten or more. The CDR3 DNA reads TGCAGTGCTAGTCTCAGGGCGGGCACAGATACGCAGTATTTT. Its protein product is CSASLRAGTDTQYF. The chain has TRBV20-1 and TRBJ2-3; tentatively, D is TRBD1 (5 bases). This CDR3 is 14 amino acids long. CDR1 is DFQATT, CDR2 SNEGSKA, per germline (reference sequence). The ends were cut back, 3 bases at V and 1 base at J, with 11 bases in the middle.

In its sample, this clonotype was seen many times. This chain connects TRBV9 to TRBJ2-1, with TRBD2 matching over 14 bases. The CDR3 spans 16 residues. Germline CDR1 SGDLS, CDR2 YYNGEE. Trimming cost V 3 bases and J 4 bases; bases outside gene matches: 3. The CDR3 DNA reads TGTGCCAGCAGCGCTGGACTAGCGGGGGGTTACAATGAGCAGTTCTTC. This sequence encodes CASSAGLAGGYNEQFF.

The rearrangement links TRBV7-9 to TRBJ1-1; 8 bases match TRBD1. Germline-derived CDR1 and CDR2 are SEHNR and FQNEAQ (reference sequence). The length of the CDR3 is 14 residues. Trimming took 7 bases from V and 3 from J; bases not matched to a gene: 7. CDR3 coding DNA: TGTGCCAGCACCCCTCAGACAGGGGACACTGAAGCTTTCTTT. This codes for CASTPQTGDTEAFF.

In its sample, this clonotype was seen a few times. This chain joins TRBV7-2 and TRBJ1-4; D is possibly TRBD1 (5 bases). Germline assignment: CDR1 SGHTA and CDR2 FQGNSA. CDR3 size: 16 residues. Between the trimmed V and J ends, which lost 1 base and 3 bases, there was a span of 12 bases. The CDR3 coding sequence is TGTGCCAGCAGCTTAGGGGGGGGGAGGGCTAATGAAAAACTGTTTTTT. This sequence encodes CASSLGGGRANEKLFF. Full variable domain (rest looked up from reference TRBV7-2 and TRBJ1-4): GAGVSQSPSNKVTEKGKDVELRCDPISGHTALYWYRQSLGQGLEFLIYFQGNSAPDKSGLPSDRFSAERTGGSVSTLTIQRTQQEDSAVYLCASSLGGGRANEKLFFGSGTQLSVL.

The chain has TRBV6-2 or TRBV6-3 and TRBJ1-5, with no clear D. The germline V gene has CDR1 MNHEY and CDR2 SVGEGT. The germline V and J ends were trimmed by 8 bases and 0 bases, with 8 bases remaining between them. CDR3 length equals 13 residues. The CDR3 sequence: CASLRISNQPQHF. In nucleotides, the CDR3 is TGTGCCAGCTTACGTATTAGCAATCAGCCCCAGCATTTT.

The table lists this clonotype with many counts. This chain connects TRBV12-3 or TRBV12-4 to TRBJ2-3; D gene uncertain. This CDR3 contains 15 residues. V was pared by 7 bases and J by 1 base, with 15 bases between. The CDR3 protein is CASNKTPPRTDTQYF. In nucleotides, the CDR3 is TGTGCCAGCAACAAGACACCCCCTCGCACAGATACGCAGTATTTT.

The chain links TRBV7-2 to TRBJ1-5; 7 nucleotides align to TRBD1. The CDR3 length is 15 residues. Germline V lookup: CDR1 SGHTA, CDR2 FQGNSA. V trimming: 1 base; J trimming: 4 bases; junction bases outside the gene matches: 4. In DNA form, the CDR3 reads TGTGCCAGCAGCTTAGGGTCGGGACAGAATCAGCCCCAGCATTTT. This codes for CASSLGSGQNQPQHF.

This clonotype was counted ten times or more. CDR3 loop: CASSLKGGEDYGYTF. CDR3 nucleotide sequence: TGTGCCAGCAGCTTAAAGGGCGGCGAGGACTATGGCTACACCTTC. The V and J genes are TRBV7-9 and TRBJ1-2; D remains unclear. The V end was cut by 2 bases, the J end by 3 bases, with 13 bases between. The CDR3 is 15 residues long. Looked up from germline, CDR1 is SEHNR and CDR2 is FQNEAQ (reference sequence).

The table lists this clonotype with many counts. V is TRBV20-1 and J is TRBJ1-2; 7 bases match TRBD1. V shed 6 bases, J shed 2 bases, and the junction held 6 bases outside the gene matches. The length of the CDR3 is 13 residues. Germline CDR1 reads DFQATT; CDR2 reads SNEGSKA (reference sequence). The CDR3 sequence is CSAQAGGNYGYTF. The CDR3 DNA follows: TGCAGTGCGCAAGCAGGGGGGAACTATGGCTACACCTTC.

At least ten counts were recorded for this clonotype. The chain carries TRBV20-1 and TRBJ2-1, with 16 bases matching TRBD2. The V gene's germline CDR1 is DFQATT and CDR2 SNEGSKA (reference sequence). Losses at the gene ends were 6 bases for V and 2 bases for J; bases not matched to a gene: 13. CDR3 length: 19 residues. The CDR3 region is CSALPPGLAGGRPYNEQFF. The CDR3, as DNA: TGCAGTGCGTTACCCCCGGGACTAGCGGGGGGGCGCCCCTACAATGAGCAGTTCTTC.

Note on this clonotype: One end of the junction is discordant with germline, which a read error may explain. The chain joins TRBV12-3 or TRBV12-4 to TRBJ2-5, with D perhaps TRBD1 or TRBD2 (5 bases each). The CDR3 covers 11 residues. In DNA form, the CDR3 reads TGTGCCTGCAGTTTTGGGACGGAGCAGTACTTC. This translates into CACSFGTEQYF.

This clonotype was recorded a few times. It may be a read error: a sequence one base away is much more abundant. V and J are TRBV6-2 or TRBV6-3 and TRBJ1-6; D perhaps matches TRBD1 (5 bases). Germline CDR1 is MNHEY and CDR2 is SVGEGT. The CDR3 runs to 13 residues. CDR3 coding DNA: TGTGCCAGCATCAGGGACTATAATTCACCCCCCCACTTT. Translating gives CASIRDYNSPPHF.

On this clonotype itself: A junction end diverges from the germline sequence, so it may reflect a read error. The chain couples TRBV12-3 or TRBV12-4 to TRBJ1-5, with 8 bases fitting TRBD1. The CDR3 has 19 residues. The CDR3 nucleotides are TGTGCCAGCAGCCCAGGGGGCGGATCAAGGGGCTATAGCAATCAGCCCCTGCATTTT. Amino acid sequence: CASSPGGGSRGYSNQPLHF.

This clonotype was observed at least ten times. This CDR3 reads CASSRTGKNYGYTF. In DNA, the CDR3 is TGTGCCAGCAGCCGGACAGGGAAGAACTATGGCTACACCTTC. The V call is TRBV7-2, the J call TRBJ1-2; 8 positions match TRBD1. The CDR3 has 14 amino acids. J was trimmed by 2 bases and V by 5 bases; bases with no gene match: 4. Germline V gene data show CDR1 as SGHTA and CDR2 as FQGNSA.